This entry describes one T cell receptor beta chain. The antigen is undetermined. The sample belongs to a study of cytomegalovirus exposure and HLA in healthy donors. Study-level findings and limits: Prior analysis indicated that the majority of TCR beta V segments exhibited productivity approximately 87% or approximately 30% of the time. V- and J-gene trimming in TCR beta was tied to a missense DCLRE1C variant by an analysis performed later.

Per germline, CDR1 MNHEY and CDR2 SVGAGI. This CDR3 contains 14 residues. V was cut by 4 bases and J by 7 bases, with 13 bases left in between. PCR involved 60 Vbeta and 13 Jbeta primers. Measured with immunoSEQ multiplex PCR; TCRdb has only the in-frame clones, and not every one. The table lists about 130,000 clones, 70% to 80% of them singletons, with approximately 2.6% in the top ten. V usage is TRBV6-5 and J usage is TRBJ1-4; no definite D call. Sequencing was carried out using PBMCs. The source of this sequence is a woman aged 60-75 years in good health and CMV-seropositive. The CDR3 region is CASSLLGPGEKLFF. The CDR3 DNA sequence: TGTGCCAGCAGTTTACTAGGTCCCGGTGAAAAACTGTTTTTT.